This TCR beta chain is drawn from a study of chemoradiotherapy in HPV16-positive cancers. Study context: A couple of HPV16-positive patients' cells yielded candidate HPV-specific clones and common motifs.

CDR3 size: 13 residues. The germline V gene has CDR1 WNHNN and CDR2 SYGVQD (reference sequence). The method was immunoSEQ multiplex PCR; TCRdb's version includes in-frame clones alone and lacks a portion of them. The sample holds about 20,000 clones; over 85% are singletons and the top ten take less than 6%. Repeated repertoire sampling spanned the course of chemoradiotherapy. This clone has just one count. Its cognate antigen is unknown. Study-wide findings and caveats: For HPV16-positive patients, expanding HPV-responsive T cells associated with longer recurrence-free survival. Candidate HPV-specific clones and E7-related TCR motifs grew in tumor during treatment.

The TCR sequence derives from a human donor with HPV-associated anogenital cancer. The source was blood, collected from a patient who underwent chemoradiotherapy. This rearrangement joins TRBV10-1 to TRBJ2-1; 8 bases map to TRBD1. As DNA, the CDR3 is TGCGTCGGGACAGGTGATTTAGGGGATGAGCAGTTCTTC. Its protein is CVGTGDLGDEQFF.